This T cell receptor beta chain stems from a study of T cell responses to AZD1222 COVID-19 vaccine. CDR1 is MNHNY, CDR2 SVGAGI, per germline (reference sequence). The CDR3 sequence is 15 residues long. Unmatched junction bases numbered 6, after V lost 6 bases and J lost 3 bases. Clones were sequenced by immunoSEQ multiplex PCR, and TCRdb holds only the in-frame ones, with some missing. The sample contains about 110,000 clones, roughly nine tenths of which appear only once. The specimen was peripheral blood, collected on day 0 of AZD1222 vaccination. The TCR was taken from an adult in good health. The rearrangement links TRBV6-6 to TRBJ2-2, with 8 bases that match TRBD2. The CDR3 reads CASREVAGYTGELFF. CDR3 coding DNA: TGTGCCAGCAGGGAGGTAGCGGGATACACCGGGGAGCTGTTTTTT.